The clone carrying this TCR beta chain was seen a single time. In the source study's methods: By means of reference gene primer amplification, nucleated cell counts were estimated. TCRdb keeps only in-frame clones here, not all; method: immunoSEQ multiplex PCR. V and J calls plus clone size are reproduced from that table; the DNA served to infer D and trimming. This sample carries about 83,000 clones, 88% of them seen once, and the ten largest clones take over 35%. This sample was included in a study of blood T cell repertoires in COVID-19. Study details: Both acute and convalescent COVID-19 samples were obtained from the United States, Italy and Spain. The cDNA or gDNA used as material had been derived from T cells, B-cell-depleted T cells, or PBMCs.

This CDR3 comprises 15 residues. Germline-derived CDR1 and CDR2 are MNHNY and SVGAGI (reference sequence). The junction had 3 bases not matched to a gene; V was cut back by 2 bases and J by 6 bases. Material: peripheral blood. This clonotype was sampled from a human donor in a cohort sampled during active COVID-19. The J gene is TRBJ2-1, the V gene TRBV6-6, with TRBD1 matching 11 bases. The DNA for the CDR3 is TGTGCCAGCAGTTACCGGACAGGGGGCCGCAATGAGCAGTTCTTC. Translation: CASSYRTGGRNEQFF.